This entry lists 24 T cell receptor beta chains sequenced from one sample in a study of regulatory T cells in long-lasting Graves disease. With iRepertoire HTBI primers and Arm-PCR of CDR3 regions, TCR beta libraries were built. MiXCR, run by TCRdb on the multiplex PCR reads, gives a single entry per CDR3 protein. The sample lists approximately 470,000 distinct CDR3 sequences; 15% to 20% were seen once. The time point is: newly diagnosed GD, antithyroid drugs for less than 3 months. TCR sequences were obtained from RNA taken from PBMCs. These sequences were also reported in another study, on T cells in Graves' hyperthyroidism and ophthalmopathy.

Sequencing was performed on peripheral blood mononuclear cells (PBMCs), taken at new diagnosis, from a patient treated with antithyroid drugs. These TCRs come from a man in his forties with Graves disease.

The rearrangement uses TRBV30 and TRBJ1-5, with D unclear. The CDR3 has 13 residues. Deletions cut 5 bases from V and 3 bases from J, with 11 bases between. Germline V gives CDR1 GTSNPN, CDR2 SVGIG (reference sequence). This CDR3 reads CAWAGGDNQPQHF. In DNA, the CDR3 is TGTGCCTGGGCCGGCGGTGACAATCAGCCCCAGCATTTT.

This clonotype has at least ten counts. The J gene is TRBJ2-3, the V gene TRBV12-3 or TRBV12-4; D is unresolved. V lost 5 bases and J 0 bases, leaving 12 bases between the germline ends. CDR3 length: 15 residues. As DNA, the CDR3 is TGTGCCAGCAGTCCGCGCAGCACGAGCACAGATACGCAGTATTTT. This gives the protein CASSPRSTSTDTQYF.

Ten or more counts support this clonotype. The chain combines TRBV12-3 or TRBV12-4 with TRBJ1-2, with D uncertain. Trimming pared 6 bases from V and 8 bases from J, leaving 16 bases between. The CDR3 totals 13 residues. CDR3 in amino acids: CASSFGRGGGYTF. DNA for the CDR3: TGTGCCAGCAGCTTTGGGCGTGGAGGGGGCTACACCTTC.

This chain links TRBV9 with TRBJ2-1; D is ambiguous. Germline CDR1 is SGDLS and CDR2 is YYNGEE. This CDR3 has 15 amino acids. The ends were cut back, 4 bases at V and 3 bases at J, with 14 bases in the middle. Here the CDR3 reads CASSPLTFVYNEQFF. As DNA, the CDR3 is TGTGCCAGCAGCCCGCTCACCTTCGTCTACAATGAGCAGTTCTTC.

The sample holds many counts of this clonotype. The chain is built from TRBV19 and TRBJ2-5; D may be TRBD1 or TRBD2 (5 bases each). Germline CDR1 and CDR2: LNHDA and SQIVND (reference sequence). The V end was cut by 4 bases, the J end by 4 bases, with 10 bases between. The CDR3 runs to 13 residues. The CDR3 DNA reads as TGTGCCAGTAGTACCGGGACCCCAGAGACCCAGTACTTC. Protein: CASSTGTPETQYF.

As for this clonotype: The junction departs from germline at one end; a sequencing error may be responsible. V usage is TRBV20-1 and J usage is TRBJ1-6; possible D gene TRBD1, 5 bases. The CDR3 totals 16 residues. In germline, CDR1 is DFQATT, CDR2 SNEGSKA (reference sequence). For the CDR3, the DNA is TGCAGTGCTAGAGATCATAGAGGGACCTATAATCCACCCCTCCACTTT. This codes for CSARDHRGTYNPPLHF.

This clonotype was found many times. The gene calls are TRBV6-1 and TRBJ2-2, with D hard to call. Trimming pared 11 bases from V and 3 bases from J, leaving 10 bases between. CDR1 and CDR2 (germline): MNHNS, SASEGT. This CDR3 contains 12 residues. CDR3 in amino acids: CAAFGDTGELFF. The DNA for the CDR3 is TGTGCCGCTTTTGGGGACACCGGGGAGCTGTTTTTT.

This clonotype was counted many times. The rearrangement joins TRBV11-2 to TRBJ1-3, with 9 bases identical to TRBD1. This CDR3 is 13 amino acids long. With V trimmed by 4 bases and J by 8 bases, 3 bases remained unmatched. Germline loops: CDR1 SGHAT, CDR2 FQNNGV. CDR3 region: CASSWTGADTIYF. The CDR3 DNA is TGTGCCAGCAGCTGGACAGGGGCGGACACCATATATTTT.

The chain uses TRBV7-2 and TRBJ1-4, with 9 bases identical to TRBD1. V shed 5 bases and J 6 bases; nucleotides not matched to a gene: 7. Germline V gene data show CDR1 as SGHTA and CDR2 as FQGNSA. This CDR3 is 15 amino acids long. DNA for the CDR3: TGTGCCAGCAGCACAGGGGGACAGGGATATGAAAAACTGTTTTTT. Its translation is CASSTGGQGYEKLFF.

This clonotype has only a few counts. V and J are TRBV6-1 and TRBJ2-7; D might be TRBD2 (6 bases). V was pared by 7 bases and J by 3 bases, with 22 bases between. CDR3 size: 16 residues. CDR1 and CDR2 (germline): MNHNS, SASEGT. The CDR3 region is CASIPSYRRGYYEQYF. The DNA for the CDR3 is TGTGCCAGCATCCCTAGTTACAGGAGGGGATACTACGAGCAGTACTTC.

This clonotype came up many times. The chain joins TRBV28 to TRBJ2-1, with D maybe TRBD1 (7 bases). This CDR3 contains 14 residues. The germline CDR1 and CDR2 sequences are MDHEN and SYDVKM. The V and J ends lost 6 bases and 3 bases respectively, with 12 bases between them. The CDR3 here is CASRSGGLYNEQFF. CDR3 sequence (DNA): TGTGCCAGCAGGTCAGGGGGACTCTACAATGAGCAGTTCTTC.

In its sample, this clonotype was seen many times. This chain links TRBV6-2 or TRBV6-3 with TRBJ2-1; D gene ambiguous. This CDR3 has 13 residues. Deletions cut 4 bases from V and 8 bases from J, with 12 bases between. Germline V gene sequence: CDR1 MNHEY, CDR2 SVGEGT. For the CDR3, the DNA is TGTGCCAGCAGTTCCCCCCCGGCCGATGAGCAGTTCTTC. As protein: CASSSPPADEQFF.

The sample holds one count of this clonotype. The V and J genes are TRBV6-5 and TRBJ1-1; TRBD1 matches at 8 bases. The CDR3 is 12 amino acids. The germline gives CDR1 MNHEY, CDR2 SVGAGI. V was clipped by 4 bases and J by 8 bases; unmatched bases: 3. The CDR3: CASSSGTGEAFF. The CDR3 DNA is TGTGCCAGCAGTTCCGGGACAGGCGAAGCTTTCTTT.

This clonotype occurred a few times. The CDR3 region has the DNA TGTGCCAGCAGATTTAGGACGGCTGCAACTAATGAAAAACTGTTTTTT. Protein sequence: CASRFRTAATNEKLFF. The V call is TRBV28, the J call TRBJ1-4; unclear D gene. The length of the CDR3 is 16 residues. Trimming pared 6 bases from V and 0 bases from J, leaving 14 bases between. Germline V gives CDR1 MDHEN, CDR2 SYDVKM.

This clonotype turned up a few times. In DNA form, the CDR3 reads TGTGCCAGCAGCGTAGTTCCTCGACTAGCGGGAGATAATGAGCAGTTCTTC. Its protein product is CASSVVPRLAGDNEQFF. J is TRBJ2-1 and V is TRBV9; TRBD2 matches 12 bases. The germline V gene encodes CDR1 SGDLS and CDR2 YYNGEE. The CDR3 runs 17 residues. The V gene end was trimmed by 0 bases and the J gene end by 7 bases; junction bases not matched to a gene: 8.

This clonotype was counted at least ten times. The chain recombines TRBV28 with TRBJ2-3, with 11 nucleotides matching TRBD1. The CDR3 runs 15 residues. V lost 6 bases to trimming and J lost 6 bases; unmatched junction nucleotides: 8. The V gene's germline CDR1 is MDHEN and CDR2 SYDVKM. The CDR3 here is CASRTPGQGVDTQYF. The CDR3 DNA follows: TGTGCCAGCAGAACTCCGGGACAGGGGGTTGATACGCAGTATTTT.

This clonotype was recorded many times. CDR3 nucleotides: TGTGCCAGCAGTTATTATCCAGGGGGAGCTAACTATGGCTACACCTTC. This codes for CASSYYPGGANYGYTF. The chain links TRBV2 to TRBJ1-2; TRBD1 matches 7 bases. Germline CDR1 is SNHLY and CDR2 is FYNNEI. V was pared by 5 bases and J by 0 bases, with 9 bases of the junction left unmatched. The CDR3 runs to 16 residues.

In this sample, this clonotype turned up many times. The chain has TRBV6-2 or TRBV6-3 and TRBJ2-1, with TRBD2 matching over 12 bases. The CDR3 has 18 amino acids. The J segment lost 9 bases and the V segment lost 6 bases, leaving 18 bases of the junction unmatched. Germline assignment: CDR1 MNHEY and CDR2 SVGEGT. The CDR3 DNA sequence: TGTGCCAGCAGGCGCAAGGGAGGACTAGCGGGATCCTTAGGTGAGCAGTTCTTC. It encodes CASRRKGGLAGSLGEQFF.

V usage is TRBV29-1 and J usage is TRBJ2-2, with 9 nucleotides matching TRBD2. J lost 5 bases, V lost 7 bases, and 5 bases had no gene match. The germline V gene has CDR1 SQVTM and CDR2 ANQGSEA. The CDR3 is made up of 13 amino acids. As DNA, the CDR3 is TGCAGCGCGAGCGGGGGGCGGACCGGGGAGCTGTTTTTT. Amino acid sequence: CSASGGRTGELFF.

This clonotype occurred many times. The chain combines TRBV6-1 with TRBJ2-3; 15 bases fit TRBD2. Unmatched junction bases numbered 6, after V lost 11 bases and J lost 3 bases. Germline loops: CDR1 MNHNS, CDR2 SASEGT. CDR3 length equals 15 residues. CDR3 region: CAGGLAGGPTDTQYF. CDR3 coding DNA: TGTGCCGGAGGACTAGCGGGAGGGCCAACAGATACGCAGTATTTT.

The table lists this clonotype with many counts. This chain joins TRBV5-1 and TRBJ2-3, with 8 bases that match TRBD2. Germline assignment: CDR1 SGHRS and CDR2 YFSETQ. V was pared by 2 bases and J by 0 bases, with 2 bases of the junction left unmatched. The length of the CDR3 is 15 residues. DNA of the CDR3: TGCGCCAGCAGCTTCAGCGGGGGAAGCACAGATACGCAGTATTTT. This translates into CASSFSGGSTDTQYF.

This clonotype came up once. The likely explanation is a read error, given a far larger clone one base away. CDR3 loop: CASSVSLLRNEQFF. For the CDR3, the DNA is TGTGCCAGCAGTGTGAGCCTTCTTCGCAATGAGCAGTTCTTC. This rearrangement joins TRBV27 to TRBJ2-1; D unresolved. V was clipped by 5 bases and J by 6 bases, with 14 bases between them. The CDR3 sequence is 14 residues long. Germline V CDR1 and CDR2: MNHEY, SMNVEV (reference sequence).

The CDR3 bases are TGTGCCAGTAGTATAGATCGGCTAGCGGGTAGTGAGCAGTTCTTC. This sequence encodes CASSIDRLAGSEQFF. V and J are TRBV19 and TRBJ2-1; 8 bases line up with TRBD2. In germline, CDR1 is LNHDA, CDR2 SQIVND (reference sequence). CDR3 length: 15 residues. Unmatched junction bases numbered 7, after V lost 0 bases and J lost 9 bases.

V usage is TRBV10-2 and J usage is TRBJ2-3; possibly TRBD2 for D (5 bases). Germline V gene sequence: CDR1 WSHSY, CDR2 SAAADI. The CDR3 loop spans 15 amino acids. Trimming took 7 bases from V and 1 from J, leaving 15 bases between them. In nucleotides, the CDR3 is TGCGCCAGCATGGTCTCGGGATATCGCACAGATACGCAGTATTTT. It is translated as CASMVSGYRTDTQYF.